This entry concerns a single TCR beta chain. Antigen: not known. CDR3 length: 14 residues. Germline values: CDR1 LGHDT, CDR2 YNNKEL (reference sequence). V was pared by 4 bases and J by 0 bases, with 7 bases between. This record belongs to a study of T cell responses to AZD1222 COVID-19 vaccine. TCRdb's copy holds only in-frame clones and misses some; the assay was immunoSEQ multiplex PCR. The sample lists roughly 100,000 clones, 91% occurring once. Findings of the study overall: Repertoires were collected only later (after the peak T cell response had occurred). The study reported that nearly half of spike-specific TCRs target unmutated variant regions.

Sequencing used peripheral blood, obtained on day 0 of AZD1222 vaccination. This TCR derives from an adult in good health. The J gene is TRBJ1-3, the V gene TRBV3-1 (or the pseudogene TRBV3-2); possibly TRBD1 for D (5 bases). CDR3 coding DNA: TGTGCCAGCAGCCGACAGAGCTCTGGAAACACCATATATTTT. The encoded protein is CASSRQSSGNTIYF.